A single T cell receptor (beta chain) is shown here with its context. Per-sample yields of isolated PBMCs were at least 6 million. The sample comes from a study of blood T cells in healthy people across ages. Then a second PCR, running about 6 to 11 cycles, was carried out with a sample-barcoded 5' primer and a J-beta primer mix. TCRdb processed the 5' RACE reads anew with MiXCR; each CDR3 protein has one entry. The data contain about 780,000 distinct CDR3 sequences, more than 35% of them seen just once; the ten biggest clones take up around 18%. The sequence came from an older man in good health. Input material: blood.

CDR3 residues: CASSLADLAEAFF. The CDR3 coding sequence is TGCGCCAGCAGCTTGGCTGATCTAGCTGAAGCTTTCTTT. This chain joins TRBV5-1 and TRBJ1-1; D unresolved. The CDR3 loop spans 13 amino acids. V lost 0 bases, J lost 6 bases, and 9 bases lay in between. Germline V lookup: CDR1 SGHRS, CDR2 YFSETQ. Full variable domain (remainder filled in from reference TRBV5-1 and TRBJ1-1): KAGVTQTPRYLIKTRGQQVTLSCSPISGHRSVSWYQQTPGQGLQFLFEYFSETQRNKGNFPGRFSGRQFSNSRSEMNVSTLELGDSALYLCASSLADLAEAFFGQGTRLTVV.